Presented here are 2 T cell receptor beta chains from one specimen sequenced in a study of T-cell memory formation after mild COVID-19. TCRdb re-derived calls from the 5' RACE reads in MiXCR, one entry per CDR3 protein. This sample yields more than 110,000 distinct CDR3 sequences, of which around 15% are seen a single time; roughly 28% belongs to the top ten. The sequenced sample was PBMCs or a T cell subset sorted from them (not recorded which). The receptors were gathered from an adult woman who had mild COVID-19 (a few samples of this study predate the infection). Cell type and time point are not known.

This clonotype was detected a few times. V and J are TRBV3-1 and TRBJ2-7, with D perhaps TRBD2 (6 bases). The CDR3 loop spans 17 amino acids. CDR1 LGHDT and CDR2 YNNKEL come from the germline V gene (reference sequence). V was shortened by 1 base and J by 2 bases, with 18 bases between the two germline ends. CDR3 DNA sequence: TGTGCCAGCAGCCAAGGTCTTAGGATAGCGGCACCCTACGAGCAGTACTTC. The encoded protein is CASSQGLRIAAPYEQYF.

This clonotype was observed a few times. CDR3 in amino acids: CASSLAWRGVSETQYF. CDR3 coding DNA: TGTGCCAGCAGCTTAGCATGGCGGGGGGTCTCAGAGACCCAGTACTTC. The chain couples TRBV7-2 to TRBJ2-5; 8 bases agree with TRBD2. The CDR3 spans 16 residues. Trimming at V came to 0 bases and at J to 4 bases, leaving 7 bases not matched to a gene. The germline gives CDR1 SGHTA, CDR2 FQGNSA.